Shown below are 19 T cell receptor beta chains from a single sample sequenced in a study of control samples from healthy donors and cancer patients. Sequencing used immunoSEQ multiplex PCR; TCRdb keeps in-frame clones, though not all of them. The sample yields 90,000 or so clones, 70% to 90% seen once. Sequenced input: PBMCs. Every receptor here comes from a woman aged 50 to 65 with colorectal cancer.

The chain combines TRBV7-2 with TRBJ1-3; 8 bases agree with TRBD1. Germline-derived CDR1 and CDR2 are SGHTA and FQGNSA. This CDR3 contains 17 residues. The ends lost 5 bases at V and 0 bases at J; junction bases unmatched: 9. The CDR3 sequence is CASSVSGQARSGNTIYF. CDR3 DNA sequence: TGTGCCAGCAGCGTGTCGGGACAGGCCCGCTCTGGAAACACCATATATTTT.

The chain carries TRBV3-1 (or the pseudogene TRBV3-2) and TRBJ2-2, with no clear D. CDR3 size: 14 residues. Trimming shortened V by 1 base and J by 4 bases, and 7 bases separated the two germline ends. Germline CDR1 is LGHDT and CDR2 is YNNKEL (reference sequence). The CDR3 nucleotides are TGTGCCAGCAGCCAAGCCCAGTCCACCGGGGAGCTGTTTTTT. Translated: CASSQAQSTGELFF.

This clone was detected only a few times. This chain joins TRBV6-4 and TRBJ2-6, with TRBD1 identical over 9 bases. V lost 6 bases to trimming and J lost 1 base; unmatched junction nucleotides: 4. This CDR3 contains 16 residues. The germline CDR1 and CDR2 sequences are MRHNA and SNTAGT. The CDR3 region has the DNA TGTGCCAGCAGCCCCGGGACAGGGTCTGGGGCCAACGTCCTGACTTTC. Translated, it gives CASSPGTGSGANVLTF.

The chain carries TRBV3-1 (or the pseudogene TRBV3-2) and TRBJ1-2; D is ambiguous. The ends were cut back, 4 bases at V and 6 bases at J, with 15 bases in the middle. The CDR3 contains 14 residues. Germline V gene data show CDR1 as LGHDT and CDR2 as YNNKEL (reference sequence). The CDR3 DNA sequence: TGTGCCAGCAGCCCCGGATGGGGAAGGAATGGCTACACCTTC. This codes for CASSPGWGRNGYTF.

The genes are TRBV2 and TRBJ2-2; D possibly corresponds to TRBD1 (6 bases). CDR1 and CDR2 (germline): SNHLY, FYNNEI. Trimming stripped 3 bases from V and 1 base from J, with 9 bases between. The CDR3 totals 15 residues. The CDR3 region has the DNA TGTGCCAGCAGTGACCAGGGGATGAACACCGGGGAGCTGTTTTTT. Translation gives CASSDQGMNTGELFF.

The chain uses TRBV3-1 (or the pseudogene TRBV3-2) and TRBJ2-4; 9 bases line up with TRBD1. After removal of 5 bases from V and 9 bases from J, the junction contained 8 bases not matched to a gene. Germline V gives CDR1 LGHDT, CDR2 YNNKEL (reference sequence). The length of the CDR3 is 14 residues. The DNA of the CDR3 is TGTGCCAGCAGCTCCCGGACAGGGGATAGCATTCAGTACTTC. This sequence encodes CASSSRTGDSIQYF.

The gene calls are TRBV12-5 and TRBJ2-1; weak D call: TRBD2 (6 bases). Germline CDR1 LGHNT, CDR2 FRNRAP. Trimming removed 0 bases from V and 4 bases from J, with 13 bases in between. The CDR3 consists of 16 residues. The CDR3 region has the DNA TGTGCTAGTGGTTTGGTGACGGGACTCACATACAATGAGCAGTTCTTC. Translating gives CASGLVTGLTYNEQFF.

The V gene is TRBV3-1 (or the pseudogene TRBV3-2), the J gene TRBJ1-6; D remains unclear. Trimming stripped 0 bases from V and 0 bases from J, with 9 bases between. The CDR3 is made up of 17 amino acids. Germline CDR1 and CDR2: LGHDT and YNNKEL (reference sequence). CDR3 nucleotide sequence: TGTGCCAGCAGCCAAGATTTCAAGAGCTCCTATAATTCACCCCTCCACTTT. This codes for CASSQDFKSSYNSPLHF.

This sequence joins TRBV11-2 and TRBJ2-3; 8 bases map to TRBD2. The V gene's germline CDR1 is SGHAT and CDR2 FQNNGV. V trimming: 1 base; J trimming: 1 base; junction bases outside the gene matches: 4. This CDR3 has 16 residues. CDR3 sequence reads: CASSLVAGGCTDTQYF. In DNA form, the CDR3 reads TGTGCCAGCAGCTTAGTTGCGGGGGGATGCACAGATACGCAGTATTTT.

The table lists this clone with a few counts. The V call is TRBV6-2 or TRBV6-3, the J call TRBJ2-7; D call uncertain. The germline V gene has CDR1 MNHEY and CDR2 SVGEGT. The CDR3 is 12 residues long. The V and J ends lost 5 bases and 3 bases respectively, with 8 bases between them. The CDR3 DNA follows: TGTGCCAGCAGTCCCGACAACTACGAGCAGTACGTC. It specifies CASSPDNYEQYV.

V usage is TRBV25-1 and J usage is TRBJ1-3, with D unresolved. With 3 bases removed from V and 0 bases from J, the gap between germline ends came to 9 bases. Germline V gene lookup returns CDR1 MGHDK and CDR2 SYGVNS. The CDR3 totals 15 residues. CDR3 sequence (DNA): TGTGCCAGCAGTGAGGACGGTTTCTCTGGAAACACCATATATTTT. Residues: CASSEDGFSGNTIYF. The full variable domain, completed using reference TRBV25-1 and TRBJ1-3, is EADIYQTPRYLVIGTGKKITLECSQTMGHDKMYWYQQDPGMELHLIHYSYGVNSTEKGDLSSESTVSRIRTEHFPLTLESARPSHTSQYLCASSEDGFSGNTIYFGEGSWLTVV.

The chain joins TRBV4-2 to TRBJ2-1; 8 bases map to TRBD2. The trim removed 0 bases at V and 9 bases at J, leaving 10 bases unmatched. This CDR3 is built from 16 residues. Germline values: CDR1 LGHNA, CDR2 YNFKEQ. The CDR3 reads CASSQEADGGASEQFF. The CDR3 nucleotides are TGTGCCAGCAGCCAAGAAGCGGACGGGGGGGCTAGTGAGCAGTTCTTC.

The chain employs TRBV24-1 and TRBJ1-5; 8 bases agree with TRBD1. V lost 2 bases to trimming and J lost 6 bases; unmatched junction nucleotides: 8. The CDR3 totals 16 residues. Germline V gene lookup returns CDR1 KGHDR and CDR2 SFDVKD. The CDR3 DNA follows: TGTGCCACCAGTGATTCGTCAGGGGGCTTCAGTCAGCCCCAGCATTTT. This encodes CATSDSSGGFSQPQHF.

The V gene is TRBV28, the J gene TRBJ1-1; D possibly corresponds to TRBD1 (5 bases). Germline assignment: CDR1 MDHEN and CDR2 SYDVKM. The V end lost 6 bases, the J end lost 3 bases, and 11 bases lay between the germline ends. The CDR3 has 13 residues. CDR3 nucleotides: TGTGCCAGCAGACATCTCAGGGACACTGAAGCTTTCTTT. As protein: CASRHLRDTEAFF.

This chain uses TRBV7-2 with TRBJ2-2; D remains unclear. Germline CDR1 is SGHTA and CDR2 is FQGNSA. This CDR3 has 13 amino acids. Trimming stripped 5 bases from V and 7 bases from J, with 11 bases between. The CDR3 reads CASSPVRSGELFF. CDR3 sequence (DNA): TGTGCCAGCAGCCCGGTCCGGAGCGGGGAGCTGTTTTTT.

In nucleotides, the CDR3 is TGCGCCAGCAGCCAAGACGACGGGACAGGATCATGTTGCGAGCAGTACGTC. It yields the protein CASSQDDGTGSCCEQYV. The chain combines TRBV4-3 with TRBJ2-7, with 8 bases that match TRBD1. The CDR3 spans 17 residues. J lost 6 bases, V lost 0 bases, and 13 bases had no gene match. Per the germline V gene, CDR1 is LGHNA and CDR2 is YSLEER.

V usage is TRBV18 and J usage is TRBJ2-2; the match to TRBD1 covers 9 bases. CDR3 length equals 16 residues. V lost 4 bases, J lost 2 bases, and 5 bases stayed unmatched. The V gene's germline CDR1 is KGHSH and CDR2 LQKENI. The CDR3 sequence: CASSRRTGDNTGELFF. The CDR3 DNA reads as TGTGCCAGCTCACGACGGACAGGGGACAACACCGGGGAGCTGTTTTTT. The full variable domain, in which reference TRBV18 and TRBJ2-2 provide the parts outside the CDR3, is NAGVMQNPRHLVRRRGQEARLRCSPMKGHSHVYWYRQLPEEGLKFMVYLQKENIIDESGMPKERFSAEFPKEGPSILRIQQVVRGDSAAYFCASSRRTGDNTGELFFGEGSRLTVL.

The chain employs TRBV5-1 and TRBJ2-3; the match to TRBD2 covers 8 bases. V lost 3 bases and J lost 1; bases outside the gene matches: 13. Germline V gene data show CDR1 as SGHRS and CDR2 as YFSETQ. CDR3 size: 18 residues. The CDR3 DNA reads TGCGCCAGCAGCTCGACACCCGGGACTAGGGTTCGCACAGATACGCAGTATTTT. It yields the protein CASSSTPGTRVRTDTQYF.

The chain carries TRBV5-8 and TRBJ1-2, with no clear D. The CDR3 has 14 residues. CDR1 is SGHTS and CDR2 is YDEGEE in the germline V gene. Trimming left V 5 bases short and J 4 bases short, with 15 bases between. DNA of the CDR3: TGTGCCAGCAGATGGGGTTCAAATCCCTATGGCTACACCTTC. As protein: CASRWGSNPYGYTF.